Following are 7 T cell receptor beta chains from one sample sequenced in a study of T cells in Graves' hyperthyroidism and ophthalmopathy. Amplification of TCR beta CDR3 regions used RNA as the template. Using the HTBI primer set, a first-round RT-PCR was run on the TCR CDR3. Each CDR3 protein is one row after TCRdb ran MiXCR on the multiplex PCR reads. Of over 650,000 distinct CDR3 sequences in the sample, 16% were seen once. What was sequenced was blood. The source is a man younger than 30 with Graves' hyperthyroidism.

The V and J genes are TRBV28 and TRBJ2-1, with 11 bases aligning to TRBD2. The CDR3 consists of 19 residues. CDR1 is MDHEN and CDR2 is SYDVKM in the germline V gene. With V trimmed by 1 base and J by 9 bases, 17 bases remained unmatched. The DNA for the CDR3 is TGTGCCAGCAGTTTATCAGGGGTGGGTGCTAGCGGGAGGAGGGGTGAGCAGTTCTTC. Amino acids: CASSLSGVGASGRRGEQFF.

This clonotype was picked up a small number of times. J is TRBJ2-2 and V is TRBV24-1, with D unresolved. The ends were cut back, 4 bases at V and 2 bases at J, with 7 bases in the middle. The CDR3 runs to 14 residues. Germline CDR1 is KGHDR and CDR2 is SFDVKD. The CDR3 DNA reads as TGTGCCACCAGTGACACAACCAACACCGGGGAGCTGTTTTTT. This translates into CATSDTTNTGELFF.

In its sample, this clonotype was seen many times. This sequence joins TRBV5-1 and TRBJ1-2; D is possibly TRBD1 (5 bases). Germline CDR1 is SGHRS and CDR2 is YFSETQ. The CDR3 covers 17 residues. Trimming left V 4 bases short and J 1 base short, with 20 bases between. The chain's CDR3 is CASSLGWGQRSNYGYTF. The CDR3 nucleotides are TGCGCCAGCAGCCTTGGCTGGGGCCAGAGAAGTAACTATGGCTACACCTTC.

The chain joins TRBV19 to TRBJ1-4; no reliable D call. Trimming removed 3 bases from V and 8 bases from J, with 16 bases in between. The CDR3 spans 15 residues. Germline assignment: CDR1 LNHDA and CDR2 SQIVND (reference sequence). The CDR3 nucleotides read TGTGCCAGTAGTATCCTTCGAGGGATCGGAGAAAAACTGTTTTTT. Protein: CASSILRGIGEKLFF.

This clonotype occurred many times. The CDR3 protein is CASSLSLVTSTDTQYF. Here the CDR3 DNA reads TGTGCCAGCAGTTTATCTTTGGTGACTAGCACAGATACGCAGTATTTT. The chain links TRBV27 to TRBJ2-3; D gene unclear. V dropped 0 bases and J dropped 0 bases, with 10 bases sitting between them. Germline assignment: CDR1 MNHEY and CDR2 SMNVEV (reference sequence). The length of the CDR3 is 16 residues.

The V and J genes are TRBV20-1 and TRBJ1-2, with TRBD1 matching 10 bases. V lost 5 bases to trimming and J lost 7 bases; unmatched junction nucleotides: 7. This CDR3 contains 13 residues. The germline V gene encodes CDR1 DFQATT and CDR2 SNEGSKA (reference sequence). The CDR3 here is CSAERTGGLGYTF. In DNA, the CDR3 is TGCAGTGCTGAAAGGACAGGGGGTCTTGGCTACACCTTC.

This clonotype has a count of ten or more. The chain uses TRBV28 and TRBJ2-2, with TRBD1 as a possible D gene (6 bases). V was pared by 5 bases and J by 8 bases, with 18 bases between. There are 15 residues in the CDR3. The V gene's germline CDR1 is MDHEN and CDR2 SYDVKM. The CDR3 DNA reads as TGTGCCAGCAGTGTCTACCCAGGGGTCGGGGGGGAGCTGTTTTTT. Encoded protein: CASSVYPGVGGELFF.